This is a list of T cell receptor beta chains from one sample in a study of T cell changes during pregnancy in multiple sclerosis. TCRdb's table, derived via immunoSEQ multiplex PCR, lists solely in-frame clones and lacks some. Of 85,000 to 130,000 clones in the sample, 85% to 95% were seen once. The sample was peripheral blood, taken in the second trimester of pregnancy. Every receptor here comes from a female donor with multiple sclerosis, enrolled in a pregnancy study. The CDR3 runs from the conserved cysteine through the conserved F or W. D genes are given only for firm matches. A row's size may be missing; if present it is once, few, many or a size class.

clone size: .
J gene: TRBJ2-5
D gene: TRBD2
V gene: TRBV28
CDR3 DNA: TGTGCCAGCAGTTCCCTGTTAGCGGGAGGGCCGGGAGAGACCCAGTACTTC
CDR3 protein: CASSSLLAGGPGETQYF

clone size: few
J gene: TRBJ1-1
D gene: .
V gene: TRBV30
CDR3 DNA: TGTGCCTGGAGTGGCAGGGGGAACACTGAAGCTTTCTTT
CDR3 protein: CAWSGRGNTEAFF

clone size: .
J gene: TRBJ2-7
D gene: .
V gene: TRBV5-6
CDR3 DNA: TGTGCCAGCAGCGAGAACCCCTACGAGCAGTACTTC
CDR3 protein: CASSENPYEQYF

clone size: .
J gene: TRBJ2-7
D gene: .
V gene: TRBV27
CDR3 DNA: TGTGCCAGCAGTCCGTCCGGGGTTGACCGCTTCGTCCCACCTACAGCGTCCGAGCAGTACTTC
CDR3 protein: CASSPSGVDRFVPPTASEQYF

clone size: .
J gene: TRBJ1-1
D gene: TRBD1
V gene: TRBV30
CDR3 DNA: TGTGCCTGGAGTGCGGGACAGGGCCGTGAAGCTTTCTTT
CDR3 protein: CAWSAGQGREAFF

clone size: .
J gene: TRBJ2-5
D gene: TRBD2
V gene: TRBV2
CDR3 DNA: TGTGCCAGCAGTGAATTGCGACTCGCGCGGGGGGAGACCCAGTACTTC
CDR3 protein: CASSELRLARGETQYF

clone size: once
J gene: TRBJ2-3
D gene: .
V gene: TRBV14
CDR3 DNA: TGTGCCAGCAGCCAAGATTCCGCAGGGCGGGACACAGATACGCAGTATTTT
CDR3 protein: CASSQDSAGRDTDTQYF

clone size: .
J gene: TRBJ2-7
D gene: .
V gene: TRBV11-2
CDR3 DNA: TGTGCCAGCAGCTTAGACGGGAGAGTAGCGGAATACGAGCAGTACTTC
CDR3 protein: CASSLDGRVAEYEQYF

clone size: .
J gene: TRBJ1-2
D gene: .
V gene: TRBV7-6
CDR3 DNA: TGTGCCAGCAGCTTAGCAGAGGTCTATGGCTACACCTTC
CDR3 protein: CASSLAEVYGYTF

clone size: .
J gene: TRBJ1-1
D gene: .
V gene: TRBV19
CDR3 DNA: TGTGCCAGTAGTCCCCGGGGTGAAGACACTGAAGCTTTCTTT
CDR3 protein: CASSPRGEDTEAFF

clone size: .
J gene: TRBJ2-7
D gene: TRBD1
V gene: TRBV27
CDR3 DNA: TGTGCCAGCAGTTTATCGGGACAGGGAAACTACGAGCAGTACTTC
CDR3 protein: CASSLSGQGNYEQYF

clone size: .
J gene: TRBJ2-2
D gene: TRBD2
V gene: TRBV28
CDR3 DNA: TGTGCCAGCAAGAAGACTAGCGGGAGGAGGGACACCGGGGAGCTGTTTTTT
CDR3 protein: CASKKTSGRRDTGELFF

clone size: .
J gene: TRBJ2-2
D gene: .
V gene: TRBV27
CDR3 DNA: TGTGCCAGCAGTTTATACGGACAGTTCGGGGGGGAGCTGTTTTTT
CDR3 protein: CASSLYGQFGGELFF

clone size: .
J gene: TRBJ2-1
D gene: .
V gene: TRBV28
CDR3 DNA: TGTGCCAGCAGTTCTACACTGGGGGACTTCAGGAAGTTCTTC
CDR3 protein: CASSSTLGDFRKFF

clone size: .
J gene: TRBJ1-5
D gene: TRBD1
V gene: TRBV19
CDR3 DNA: TGTGCCAGTAGTACCGGGACAGGGGGAGGTCAGCCCCAGCATTTT
CDR3 protein: CASSTGTGGGQPQHF

clone size: .
J gene: TRBJ1-4
D gene: .
V gene: TRBV19
CDR3 DNA: TGTGCCAGTAGTATTTCGCGGGGCAGGCGAGAAAAACTGTTTTTT
CDR3 protein: CASSISRGRREKLFF

clone size: once
J gene: TRBJ2-3
D gene: .
V gene: TRBV28
CDR3 DNA: TGTGCCAGCAGGCCACAGACAGATACGCAGTATTTT
CDR3 protein: CASRPQTDTQYF

clone size: .
J gene: TRBJ2-1
D gene: TRBD2
V gene: TRBV6-1
CDR3 DNA: TGTGCCAGCAGGACTGTAGCGGGGGGGCCGGGCGAGCAGTTCTTC
CDR3 protein: CASRTVAGGPGEQFF

clone size: .
J gene: TRBJ1-4
D gene: .
V gene: TRBV9
CDR3 DNA: TGTGCCAGCAGCGGAGGACAGAGCGAAAAACTGTTTTTT
CDR3 protein: CASSGGQSEKLFF

clone size: .
J gene: TRBJ2-1
D gene: TRBD2
V gene: TRBV6-1
CDR3 DNA: TGTGCCGGTCGGAAAGCGGGAGTAAATGAGCAGTTCTTC
CDR3 protein: CAGRKAGVNEQFF

clone size: once
J gene: TRBJ2-2
D gene: .
V gene: TRBV4-2
CDR3 DNA: TGTGCCAGCAGCCCCGGACTGAGCACCGGGGAGCTGTTTTTT
CDR3 protein: CASSPGLSTGELFF

clone size: .
J gene: TRBJ1-5
D gene: .
V gene: TRBV2
CDR3 DNA: TGTGCCAGCAGTGGGGGGGGCGGCAATCAGCCCCAGCATTTT
CDR3 protein: CASSGGGGNQPQHF

clone size: .
J gene: TRBJ2-1
D gene: TRBD2
V gene: TRBV13
CDR3 DNA: TGTGCCAGCAGCTTACTAGCGGGAGGTCCCTACAATGAGCAGTTCTTC
CDR3 protein: CASSLLAGGPYNEQFF

clone size: .
J gene: TRBJ2-2
D gene: TRBD2
V gene: TRBV11-2
CDR3 DNA: TGTGCCAGCAGCCCGTTAGCGGGGGGGCCGGCCGGGGAGCTGTTTTTT
CDR3 protein: CASSPLAGGPAGELFF